This T cell receptor (beta chain) was observed in a study of regulatory T cells in long-lasting Graves disease (dated by TCRdb to the early 2020s). Broadly, across the study: Persistent Graves' disease was defined as persistently positive TSH receptor autoantibodies together with antithyroid drug treatment for over 5 years. The study took place in China and was registered as a clinical trial. Persistent Graves' disease patients in the clinical cohort had taken antithyroid drugs for 8 to 12 years on average. A total of some 35 samples underwent TCR sequencing: some 13 from persistent and roughly 20 from newly diagnosed Graves' disease patients. Persistent Graves' disease patients were compared with newly diagnosed Graves' disease patients by peripheral blood TCR sequencing and RNA sequencing. The investigation overall reported the following: A larger number of public clonotypes was shared among persistent patients (2,741) than among newly diagnosed patients (roughly 1,000). TRBV28, TRBJ1-2 and TRBJ2-5 were preferentially used in persistent disease, while TRBV20-1 and TRBJ2-1 were favored in newly diagnosed disease. Sequencing and analysis were limited to the TCR beta chain. Peripheral blood alone was examined, since thyroid tissue, which constituted the primary lesion, could not be accessed. Lower TCR Shannon entropy and fewer highly expanded clones were observed in persistent Graves' disease patients than in newly diagnosed patients, which suggested clonal expansion. The authors acknowledged the small sample size as a limitation that may reduce accuracy.

CDR1 and CDR2, looked up from the germline V gene (reference sequence), are SEHNR and FQNEAQ. At the junction V is shortened by 1 base and J by 2 bases, with 7 bases in between. The CDR3 numbers 14 residues from cysteine through phenylalanine. CDR3 DNA only is kept here, 42 bases in frame from base 1. The time point label corresponds to: persistent/refractory GD, antithyroid drugs over 5 years with positive TRAb. RNA was extracted from PBMCs in TRIzol for both TCR sequencing and RNA sequencing. The diagnosis of Graves' disease was made according to American Thyroid Association guidelines. Recruitment of patients was carried out at an endocrinology department in Xi'an, China. Each patient gave around 9.2 milliliters of peripheral blood, collected in an EDTA anticoagulant tube. Ficoll Paque Plus density gradient separation was used to isolate PBMCs, and no additional T cell sorting was done. RNA quality was checked with an Agilent 2100 Bioanalyzer and agarose gel, and concentration with a NanoDrop 2000.

Libraries were prepared through multiplex PCR. Sequenced using an Illumina HiSeq 4000. TCR beta libraries were built with iRepertoire HTBI primers and Arm-PCR amplification of CDR3 regions. Before sequencing, the PCR products went through gel purification. The source study handled its data this way. Across samples, 60 to 70 TRBV and 13 to 15 TRBJ segments were identified and used for gene usage analysis of CDR3 amino acid clonotypes. COPE and FqMerger were used to merge filtered high-quality paired reads into contigs. BLAST was used to align contigs to the IMGT TRBV, TRBD and TRBJ reference genes, and CDR3 was defined following IMGT. Clonotypes above 0.1% frequency were classified as highly expanded clones. Repertoire diversity was measured by Shannon entropy, and V-J evenness by the Gini coefficient. A clonotype found in more than one individual was treated as public. TCRdb redid the processing of the public reads, applying fastp at Q25 and MiXCR, and retained in-frame beta chains. Each CDR3 protein appears once, grouped with its most common genes and DNA. For this entry, the V and J calls and clone size follow TCRdb and not the study's own pipeline. The sample table shows approximately 690,000 distinct CDR3 sequences, and about 32% are seen once. The top ten clonotypes cover roughly 40% of the sample.

A word on this clonotype: Its antigen has not been determined. Base qualities are missing; no much larger clone stands one base away.

The sample consisted of peripheral blood mononuclear cells (PBMCs), taken when the disease was refractory, from a patient treated with antithyroid drugs. The origin of this receptor is a female donor with Graves disease. This chain joins TRBV7-9 to TRBJ2-3, with no reliable assignment of the D segment. DNA sequence: TGTGCCAGCAGCTTAGATGGGATCACAGATACGCAGTATTTT. Translated, it gives CASSLDGITDTQYF.